This is a list of T cell receptor beta chains from one sample in a study of CXCR3-negative and CXCR3-positive naive CD8 T cells. One entry per CDR3 protein, without DNA, is what TCRdb gives after re-calling the 5' RACE reads. Its table records about 150,000 distinct CDR3 sequences. The sample taken for sequencing was naive CXCR3+ CD8+ T cells from blood. These receptors were taken from a human donor in good health. Some clones in this sample may be carry-over from other donors' samples. Both conserved end residues are part of each CDR3. Each record gives: V gene, J gene, CDR3 protein.

TRBV9,TRBJ2-7,CASSVTGTGTYEQYF
TRBV2,TRBJ2-7,CASGSKASLVYEQYF
TRBV3-1,TRBJ2-7,CASSPGEGAYEQYF
TRBV11-2,TRBJ2-7,CASTWGTGIYEQYF
TRBV6-2/TRBV6-3,TRBJ2-7,CASREDLTYEQYF
TRBV10-2,TRBJ2-7,CASSDPGTNYEQYF
TRBV6-6,TRBJ1-1,CASIGQTVNTEAFF
TRBV15,TRBJ2-1,CATRWTSGGSNEQFF
TRBV7-3,TRBJ2-5,CASSRDRGIGETQYF
TRBV13,TRBJ1-6,CASSSNRGSYSPLHF
TRBV4-1,TRBJ2-7,CASSQPGLAVDEQYF
TRBV27,TRBJ1-1,CASSLSIGGVTEAFF
TRBV6-1,TRBJ1-1,CASSNRGPTEAFF
TRBV20-1,TRBJ2-2,CSAPGVAGGRATGELFF
TRBV5-6,TRBJ2-3,CASSLVGRVVADTQYF
TRBV24-1,TRBJ2-3,CATSDLTAGEADTQYF
TRBV11-3,TRBJ2-1,CASSPPSGRINEQFF
TRBV6-2/TRBV6-3,TRBJ1-1,CASSYLGLPEAFF